The 16 T cell receptor beta chains presented below share a single source sample, sequenced in a study of T cells after yellow fever vaccination. TCRdb used MiXCR to reprocess the 5' RACE reads, holding one entry per CDR3 protein. The data hold under 400,000 distinct CDR3 sequences, with around a tenth observed a single time. The input for sequencing was PBMCs, taken on the day of the first yellow fever vaccination. The receptors originated from a young man who received the YFV17D yellow fever vaccine.

In this sample, this clonotype turned up a few times. The chain links TRBV7-9 to TRBJ1-2; D is perhaps TRBD1 (5 bases). V was cut by 8 bases and J by 5 bases, with 18 bases left in between. This CDR3 comprises 14 residues. CDR1 is SEHNR, CDR2 FQNEAQ, per germline (reference sequence). CDR3 sequence reads: CASEDPGRTYGYTF. The CDR3 DNA is TGTGCCAGCGAAGATCCGGGACGGACTTATGGCTACACCTTC.

At least ten counts were recorded for this clonotype. V and J are TRBV6-2 or TRBV6-3 and TRBJ2-1; 7 nucleotides align to TRBD2. The CDR3 sequence is 16 residues long. Germline V gene lookup returns CDR1 MNHEY and CDR2 SVGEGT. The V and J ends lost 7 bases and 6 bases, in that order; junction bases with no gene match: 15. This CDR3 reads CASKGARGDRVNEQFF. The DNA of the CDR3 is TGTGCCAGCAAAGGAGCCCGGGGGGACCGCGTCAATGAGCAGTTCTTC.

The chain recombines TRBV6-5 with TRBJ2-3, with 8 bases matching TRBD2. Losses at the gene ends were 1 base for V and 5 bases for J; bases not matched to a gene: 5. Looked up from germline, CDR1 is MNHEY and CDR2 is SVGAGI. There are 15 residues in the CDR3. The DNA of the CDR3 is TGTGCCAGCAGTTACTTTCGTGCGGGGGGAGATACGCAGTATTTT. Translating it yields CASSYFRAGGDTQYF.

The rearrangement joins TRBV4-1 to TRBJ1-4; D gene ambiguous. The CDR3 contains 12 residues. Germline V gene sequence: CDR1 MGHRA, CDR2 YSYEKL. V shed 0 bases and J shed 15 bases, with 11 bases lying between them. The CDR3 DNA is TGCGCCAGCAGCCAAGATGTAGGACCAGTGTTTTTT. Protein sequence: CASSQDVGPVFF.

This clonotype was picked up many times. The J gene is TRBJ2-5, the V gene TRBV30, with D unresolved. The CDR3 is 13 residues long. Germline V CDR1 and CDR2: GTSNPN, SVGIG (reference sequence). Trimming pared 7 bases from V and 5 bases from J, leaving 17 bases between. This CDR3 is CASAFDSLETQYF. The DNA for the CDR3 is TGTGCCTCCGCTTTCGATAGCCTGGAGACCCAGTACTTC.

The rearrangement uses TRBV6-5 and TRBJ2-4; maybe TRBD2 (5 bases). Germline values: CDR1 MNHEY, CDR2 SVGAGI. With 2 bases removed from V and 8 bases from J, the gap between germline ends came to 16 bases. This CDR3 has 15 residues. The CDR3 DNA follows: TGTGCCAGCAGTTACAGCCGAGGGAACGGAGACATTCAGTACTTC. It encodes CASSYSRGNGDIQYF.

The V gene is TRBV7-2, the J gene TRBJ2-3; D is unresolved. Trimming pared 3 bases from V and 1 base from J, leaving 11 bases between. The CDR3 totals 15 residues. The V gene's germline CDR1 is SGHTA and CDR2 FQGNSA. CDR3 sequence reads: CASSFAGLGTDTQYF. CDR3 DNA sequence: TGTGCCAGCAGCTTCGCAGGCCTAGGCACAGATACGCAGTATTTT.

This clonotype has a handful of counts. V is TRBV2 and J is TRBJ2-7; D is unclear. Trimming pared 6 bases from V and 6 bases from J, leaving 12 bases between. The CDR3 is made up of 12 amino acids. The germline V gene encodes CDR1 SNHLY and CDR2 FYNNEI. The CDR3 here is CASSPSWPEQYV. The CDR3 bases are TGTGCCAGCAGCCCGTCCTGGCCCGAGCAGTACGTC.

The DNA for the CDR3 is TGTGCCAGCAGCTTGGGGAGGAGGCGCCCACCCTACGAGCAGTACTTC. Its translation: CASSLGRRRPPYEQYF. The chain carries TRBV7-2 and TRBJ2-7, with D perhaps matching TRBD2 (6 bases). The CDR3 has 16 amino acids. Germline CDR1 and CDR2: SGHTA and FQGNSA. The V end lost 3 bases, the J end lost 2 bases, and 17 bases lay between the germline ends.

The CDR3 region is CASTVQGWDTEAFF. CDR3 bases: TGTGCCAGCACCGTACAGGGCTGGGACACTGAAGCTTTCTTT. The chain links TRBV5-5 to TRBJ1-1; perhaps TRBD1 as D (6 bases). The CDR3 extends over 14 amino acids. The V end lost 6 bases, the J end lost 3 bases, and 15 bases lay between the germline ends. Per germline, CDR1 SGHKS and CDR2 YYEKEE (reference sequence).

This rearrangement joins TRBV10-3 to TRBJ2-7; D call uncertain. The length of the CDR3 is 11 residues. V lost 2 bases to trimming and J lost 3 bases, with 2 bases between them. The germline V gene encodes CDR1 ENHRY and CDR2 SYGVKD. CDR3 residues: CAISEDYEQYF. The CDR3 nucleotides are TGTGCCATCAGTGAGGACTACGAGCAGTACTTC.

This clonotype occurred a few times. The chain links TRBV11-2 to TRBJ1-6; D not certain. V was trimmed by 5 bases and J by 14 bases, leaving 19 bases between them. Germline values: CDR1 SGHAT, CDR2 FQNNGV. This CDR3 comprises 14 residues. The CDR3 loop is CASSGTWTASTLHF. The CDR3 DNA reads TGTGCCAGCAGCGGTACCTGGACGGCCTCAACCCTCCACTTT. Complete variable domain (other parts from reference TRBV11-2 and TRBJ1-6): EAGVAQSPRYKIIEKRQSVAFWCNPISGHATLYWYQQILGQGPKLLIQFQNNGVVDDSQLPKDRFSAERLKGVDSTLKIQPAKLEDSAVYLCASSGTWTASTLHFGNGTRLTVT.

V usage is TRBV7-2 and J usage is TRBJ1-5; D not resolved. CDR1 is SGHTA and CDR2 is FQGNSA in the germline V gene. The V end lost 2 bases, the J end lost 1 base, and 9 bases lay between the germline ends. The CDR3 spans 15 residues. The CDR3 sequence: CASSLNLWSNQPQHF. The CDR3 region has the DNA TGTGCCAGCAGCTTAAATCTTTGGAGCAATCAGCCCCAGCATTTT.

This clonotype was seen a few times. This sequence joins TRBV6-1 and TRBJ1-1; D uncertain. The germline gives CDR1 MNHNS, CDR2 SASEGT. The CDR3 covers 13 residues. Trimming took 0 bases from V and 8 from J, leaving 10 bases between them. The CDR3 nucleotides read TGTGCCAGCAGTGAAGCCTCTAGGAGGGAAGCTTTCTTT. Protein sequence: CASSEASRREAFF.

This chain connects TRBV28 to TRBJ2-7, with D hard to call. Germline V gives CDR1 MDHEN, CDR2 SYDVKM. Trimming left V 3 bases short and J 0 bases short, with 12 bases between. The CDR3 is 15 residues long. Here the CDR3 reads CASSLPGPDSYEQYF. The CDR3 bases are TGTGCCAGCAGTTTGCCAGGCCCCGACTCCTACGAGCAGTACTTC.

This clonotype was seen only a few times. V usage is TRBV9 and J usage is TRBJ1-3; D not certain. Germline V gene lookup returns CDR1 SGDLS and CDR2 YYNGEE. This CDR3 contains 15 residues. V lost 2 bases and J 0 bases, leaving 9 bases between the germline ends. Written as DNA, the CDR3 is TGTGCCAGCAGCGTCGACTCCTCCTCTGGAAACACCATATATTTT. Amino acids: CASSVDSSSGNTIYF.